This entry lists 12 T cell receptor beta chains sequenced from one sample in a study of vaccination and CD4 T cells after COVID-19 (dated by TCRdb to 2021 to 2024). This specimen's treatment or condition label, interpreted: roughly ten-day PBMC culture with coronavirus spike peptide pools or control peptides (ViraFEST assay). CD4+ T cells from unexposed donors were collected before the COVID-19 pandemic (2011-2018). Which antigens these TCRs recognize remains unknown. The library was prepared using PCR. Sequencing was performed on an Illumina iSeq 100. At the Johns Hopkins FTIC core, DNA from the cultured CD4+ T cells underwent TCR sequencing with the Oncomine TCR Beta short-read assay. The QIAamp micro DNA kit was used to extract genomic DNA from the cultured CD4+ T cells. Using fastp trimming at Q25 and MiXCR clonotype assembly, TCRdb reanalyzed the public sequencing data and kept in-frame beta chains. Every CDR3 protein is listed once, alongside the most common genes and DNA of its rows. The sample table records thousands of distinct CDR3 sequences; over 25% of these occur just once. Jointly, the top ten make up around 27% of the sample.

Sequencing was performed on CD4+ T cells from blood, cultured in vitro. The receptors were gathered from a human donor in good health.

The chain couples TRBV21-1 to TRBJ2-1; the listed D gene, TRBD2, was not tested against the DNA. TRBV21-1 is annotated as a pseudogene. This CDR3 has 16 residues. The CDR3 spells CASSKRAAGGGNEQFF. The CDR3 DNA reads TGTGCCAGCAGCAAAAGGGCAGCGGGAGGTGGGAATGAGCAGTTCTTC.

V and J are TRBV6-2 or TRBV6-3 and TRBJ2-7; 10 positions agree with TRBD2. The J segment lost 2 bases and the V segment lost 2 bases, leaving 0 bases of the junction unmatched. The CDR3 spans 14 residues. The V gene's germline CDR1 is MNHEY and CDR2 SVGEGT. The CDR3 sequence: CASSYGTSAYEQYF. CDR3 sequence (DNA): TGTGCCAGCAGTTACGGGACTAGCGCCTACGAGCAGTACTTC.

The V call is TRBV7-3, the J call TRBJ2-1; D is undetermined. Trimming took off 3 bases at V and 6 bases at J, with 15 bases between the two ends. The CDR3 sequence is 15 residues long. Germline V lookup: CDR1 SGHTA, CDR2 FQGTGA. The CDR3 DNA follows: TGTGCCAGCAGCTTCTTACCCTTAGTGGGCAATGAGCAGTTCTTC. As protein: CASSFLPLVGNEQFF.

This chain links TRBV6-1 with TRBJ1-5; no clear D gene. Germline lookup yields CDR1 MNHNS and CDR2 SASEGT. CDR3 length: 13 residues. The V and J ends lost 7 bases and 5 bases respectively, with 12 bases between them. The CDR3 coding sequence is TGTGCCAGCAACGAAGGCCCCGATCAGCCCCAGCATTTT. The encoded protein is CASNEGPDQPQHF.

CDR3 sequence: CASSAPENYGYTF. CDR3 bases: TGTGCCAGCAGCGCCCCAGAGAACTATGGCTACACCTTC. The chain carries TRBV7-9 and TRBJ1-2, with D unresolved. Germline lookup yields CDR1 SEHNR and CDR2 FQNEAQ (reference sequence). This CDR3 region has 13 residues. The ends were cut back, 5 bases at V and 2 bases at J, with 9 bases in the middle.

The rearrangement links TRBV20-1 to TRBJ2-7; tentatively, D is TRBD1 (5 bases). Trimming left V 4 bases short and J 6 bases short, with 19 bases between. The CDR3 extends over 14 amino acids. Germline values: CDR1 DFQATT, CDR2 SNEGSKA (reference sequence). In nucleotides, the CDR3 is TGCAGTGCTATTCGACAGCCAGGTTCCGCCGAGCAGTACTTC. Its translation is CSAIRQPGSAEQYF.

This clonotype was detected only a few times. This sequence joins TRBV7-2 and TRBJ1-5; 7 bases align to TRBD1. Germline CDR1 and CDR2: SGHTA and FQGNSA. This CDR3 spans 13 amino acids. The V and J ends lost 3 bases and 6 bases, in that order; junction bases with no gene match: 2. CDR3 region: CASSFAGGQPQHF. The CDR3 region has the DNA TGTGCCAGCAGCTTCGCAGGGGGTCAGCCCCAGCATTTT.

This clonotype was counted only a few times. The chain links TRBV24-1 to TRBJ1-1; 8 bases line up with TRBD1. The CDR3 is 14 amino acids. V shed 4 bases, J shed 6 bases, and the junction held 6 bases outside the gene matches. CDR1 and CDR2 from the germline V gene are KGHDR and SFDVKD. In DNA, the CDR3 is TGTGCCACCAGTGACCCTGGACAGGGCTCTGAAGCTTTCTTT. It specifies CATSDPGQGSEAFF.

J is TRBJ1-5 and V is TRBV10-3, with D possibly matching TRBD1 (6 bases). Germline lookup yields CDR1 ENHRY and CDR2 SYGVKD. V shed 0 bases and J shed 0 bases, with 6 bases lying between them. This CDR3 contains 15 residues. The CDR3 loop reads CAISESDSSNQPQHF. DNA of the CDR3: TGTGCCATCAGTGAGTCGGACAGTAGCAATCAGCCCCAGCATTTT.

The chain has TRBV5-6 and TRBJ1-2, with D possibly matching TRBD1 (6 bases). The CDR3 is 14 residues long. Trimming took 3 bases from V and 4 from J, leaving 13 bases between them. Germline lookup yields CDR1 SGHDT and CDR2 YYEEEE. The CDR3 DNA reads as TGTGCCAGCAGCTCAACAGGGAAATCCTATGGCTACACCTTC. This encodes CASSSTGKSYGYTF.

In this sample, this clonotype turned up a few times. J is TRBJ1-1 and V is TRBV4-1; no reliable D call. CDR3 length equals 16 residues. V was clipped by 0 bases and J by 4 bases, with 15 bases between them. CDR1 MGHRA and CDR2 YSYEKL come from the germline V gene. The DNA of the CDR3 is TGCGCCAGCAGCCAAGAAGGATCGGGTGTGAGCACTGAAGCTTTCTTT. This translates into CASSQEGSGVSTEAFF.

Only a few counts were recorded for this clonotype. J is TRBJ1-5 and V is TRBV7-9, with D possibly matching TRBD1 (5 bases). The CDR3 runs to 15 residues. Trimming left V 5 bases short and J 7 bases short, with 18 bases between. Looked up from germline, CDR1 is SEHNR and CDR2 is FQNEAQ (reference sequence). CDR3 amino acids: CASSRAGSQGQPQHF. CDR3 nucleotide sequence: TGTGCCAGCAGCCGTGCGGGGTCCCAGGGACAGCCCCAGCATTTT.